Listed below are T cell receptor beta chains from one sample, sequenced in a study of CD8 T cells in Susac syndrome. Via MiXCR, TCRdb re-called the immunoSEQ multiplex PCR reads, giving one row per CDR3 protein. Here the sample spans around 130,000 distinct CDR3 sequences, around 75% being singletons. Sequencing input: CD8+ T cells from PBMCs. All receptors derive from a human donor with multiple sclerosis. The CDR3 runs from the conserved cysteine through the conserved F or W. D genes are given only for firm matches. For some rows the clone size is stated as once, few or many, or as a class when expanded; others skip it.

cdr3_aa: CASSSVGGSSYNEQFF
cdr3_nt: TGTGCCAGCAGCTCCGTTGGCGGGAGCTCCTACAATGAGCAGTTCTTC
j_call: TRBJ2-1
d_call: TRBD2
v_call: TRBV7-6
clone_size: .

cdr3_aa: CASRPPGTSGLGAQYF
cdr3_nt: TGTGCCAGCAGGCCCCCAGGGACTAGCGGACTTGGGGCCCAGTACTTC
j_call: TRBJ2-5
d_call: TRBD2
v_call: TRBV12-3/TRBV12-4
clone_size: few

cdr3_aa: CASSTRGDTGTDTQYF
cdr3_nt: TGTGCCAGCAGTACGCGGGGCGATACGGGCACAGATACGCAGTATTTT
j_call: TRBJ2-3
d_call: .
v_call: TRBV5-4
clone_size: .

cdr3_aa: CASSHDTLAGPLNEQFF
cdr3_nt: TGTGCCAGCAGCCACGACACTCTAGCGGGCCCACTGAATGAGCAGTTCTTC
j_call: TRBJ2-1
d_call: TRBD2
v_call: TRBV7-9
clone_size: once

cdr3_aa: CASSPTTRQGTHEQFF
cdr3_nt: TGTGCCAGCAGCCCTACAACCCGACAGGGTACTCATGAGCAGTTCTTC
j_call: TRBJ2-1
d_call: TRBD1
v_call: TRBV5-4
clone_size: few

cdr3_aa: CASRRTGGEKLFF
cdr3_nt: TGTGCCAGCCGTAGGACAGGGGGTGAAAAACTGTTTTTT
j_call: TRBJ1-4
d_call: TRBD1
v_call: TRBV11-2
clone_size: few

cdr3_aa: CASSPGQHQMDRNTEAFF
cdr3_nt: TGTGCCAGCAGCCCGGGGCAACATCAGATGGACCGGAACACTGAAGCTTTCTTT
j_call: TRBJ1-1
d_call: .
v_call: TRBV3-1
clone_size: .

cdr3_aa: CASSLARGVDGYTF
cdr3_nt: TGCGCCAGCAGCTTGGCCCGGGGCGTCGATGGCTACACCTTC
j_call: TRBJ1-2
d_call: .
v_call: TRBV5-1
clone_size: .

cdr3_aa: CASRRLAGTDTQYF
cdr3_nt: TGTGCCAGCAGACGACTAGCGGGCACAGATACGCAGTATTTT
j_call: TRBJ2-3
d_call: TRBD2
v_call: TRBV28
clone_size: few

cdr3_aa: CASSQGPGSTDSGNTIYF
cdr3_nt: TGCGCCAGCAGCCAAGGGCCCGGGAGTACCGACTCTGGAAACACCATATATTTT
j_call: TRBJ1-3
d_call: .
v_call: TRBV4-1
clone_size: .